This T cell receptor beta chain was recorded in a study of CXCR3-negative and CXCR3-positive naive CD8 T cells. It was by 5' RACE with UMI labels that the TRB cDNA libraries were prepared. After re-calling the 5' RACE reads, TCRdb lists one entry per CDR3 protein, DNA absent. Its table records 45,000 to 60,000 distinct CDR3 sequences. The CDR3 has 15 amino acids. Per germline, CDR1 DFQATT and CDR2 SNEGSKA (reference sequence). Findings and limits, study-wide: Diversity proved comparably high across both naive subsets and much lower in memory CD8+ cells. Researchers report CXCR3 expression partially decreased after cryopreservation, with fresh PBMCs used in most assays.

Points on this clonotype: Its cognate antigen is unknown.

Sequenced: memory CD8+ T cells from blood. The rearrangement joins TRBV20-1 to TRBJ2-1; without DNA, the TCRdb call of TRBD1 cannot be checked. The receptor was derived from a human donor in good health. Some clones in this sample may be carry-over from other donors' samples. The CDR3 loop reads CSARKGQFESGEQFF.